These 28 T cell receptor beta chains originate from one sample sequenced in a study of neurological immune-mediated disorders. TCRdb used MiXCR to reprocess the 5' RACE reads, holding one entry per CDR3 protein. Among tens of thousands of distinct CDR3 sequences, 4% were seen once, and the ten largest hold more than 1.5%. What was sequenced was CD4+ T cells from blood. The receptors derive from a woman aged 40 to 50 with multiple sclerosis.

This clonotype was recorded at least ten times. The V call is TRBV2, the J call TRBJ2-1; the match to TRBD1 covers 9 bases. V dropped 6 bases and J dropped 7; count of bases not matched to a gene: 10. This CDR3 is built from 15 residues. Germline CDR1 reads SNHLY; CDR2 reads FYNNEI. For the CDR3, the DNA is TGTGCCAGCAGCCCCGGGACAGGGTCCTGGAATGAGCAGTTCTTC. As protein: CASSPGTGSWNEQFF.

This clonotype appeared a few times. This chain uses TRBV4-1 with TRBJ1-1, with TRBD1 matching 7 bases. The CDR3 contains 15 residues. Germline V gives CDR1 MGHRA, CDR2 YSYEKL. With 4 bases clipped from V and 4 bases from J, the junction kept 9 bases outside the gene matches. The CDR3 sequence is CASSLQGGQGTEAFF. In DNA, the CDR3 is TGCGCCAGCAGCCTTCAGGGGGGACAAGGCACTGAAGCTTTCTTT.

This clonotype has ten or more counts. J is TRBJ2-1 and V is TRBV5-1; tentatively, D is TRBD2 (7 bases). V lost 2 bases and J 5 bases, leaving 14 bases between the germline ends. The CDR3 consists of 15 residues. Germline V gives CDR1 SGHRS, CDR2 YFSETQ. CDR3 residues: CASSLRGGFDNEQFF. The CDR3 DNA reads TGCGCCAGCAGCTTAAGGGGGGGGTTTGACAATGAGCAGTTCTTC.

In its sample, this clonotype was seen many times. The chain has TRBV6-6 and TRBJ2-1; D perhaps matches TRBD1 (6 bases). V shed 0 bases and J shed 6 bases, with 12 bases lying between them. In germline, CDR1 is MNHNY, CDR2 SVGAGI (reference sequence). The CDR3 consists of 15 residues. CDR3 in DNA: TGTGCCAGCAGTTACTCGACAGGCCTCGGCAATGAGCAGTTCTTC. This sequence encodes CASSYSTGLGNEQFF.

The table lists this clonotype with many counts. The chain links TRBV7-8 to TRBJ1-6; 9 nucleotides agree with TRBD1. Germline CDR1 and CDR2: SGHVS and FQNEAQ. This CDR3 spans 17 amino acids. V shed 5 bases and J 6 bases; nucleotides not matched to a gene: 11. CDR3 sequence reads: CASSPRGGQGSNSPLHF. CDR3 bases: TGTGCCAGCAGCCCCCGAGGGGGACAGGGTAGTAATTCACCCCTCCACTTT.

This clonotype was seen repeatedly, ten times or more. The rearrangement joins TRBV7-2 to TRBJ2-1; weak D call: TRBD2 (5 bases). Germline assignment: CDR1 SGHTA and CDR2 FQGNSA. This CDR3 contains 15 residues. V lost 0 bases, J lost 4 bases, and 10 bases lay in between. Written as DNA, the CDR3 is TGTGCCAGCAGCTTAGCAATGGGGAGATACAATGAGCAGTTCTTC. Translating gives CASSLAMGRYNEQFF. Using reference TRBV7-2 and TRBJ2-1 for the parts outside the CDR3, the full variable domain is GAGVSQSPSNKVTEKGKDVELRCDPISGHTALYWYRQSLGQGLEFLIYFQGNSAPDKSGLPSDRFSAERTGGSVSTLTIQRTQQEDSAVYLCASSLAMGRYNEQFFGPGTRLTVL.

This clonotype was detected ten times or more. This chain uses TRBV21-1 with TRBJ2-5. TRBV21-1 is annotated as a pseudogene. The length of the CDR3 is 11 residues. The CDR3: CASSKNWFRYF. The DNA of the CDR3 is TGTGCCAGCAGCAAAAACTGGTTTCGGTACTTC.

The sample holds a few counts of this clonotype. This could be a read error, since a much larger clone is one nucleotide away. The genes are TRBV18 and TRBJ2-1; D uncertain. This CDR3 is 16 amino acids long. CDR1 is KGHSH and CDR2 is LQKENI in the germline V gene. CDR3 nucleotides: TGTGTCAGCTCACCACTCGCCTCTAGCTCCTACAATGAGCAGTTCTTC. The encoded protein is CVSSPLASSSYNEQFF.

This clonotype has just a few counts. The chain recombines TRBV6-5 with TRBJ2-1; D is possibly TRBD1 or TRBD2 (5 bases each). This CDR3 contains 15 residues. Germline values: CDR1 MNHEY, CDR2 SVGAGI. Trimming cost V 0 bases and J 9 bases, with 15 bases left between them. CDR3 DNA: TGTGCCAGCAGTTACTCCCCTAGAATGAGGGGTGAGCAGTTCTTC. It encodes CASSYSPRMRGEQFF.

This clonotype has a count of ten or more. The rearrangement links TRBV4-1 to TRBJ2-3; 8 bases are shared with TRBD2. The V gene end was trimmed by 0 bases and the J gene end by 6 bases; junction bases not matched to a gene: 2. Germline assignment: CDR1 MGHRA and CDR2 YSYEKL. The CDR3 loop spans 14 amino acids. The DNA of the CDR3 is TGCGCCAGCAGCCAAGAACGGGGGGGTGATACGCAGTATTTT. Its translation: CASSQERGGDTQYF.

This clonotype was observed many times. The chain recombines TRBV5-1 with TRBJ1-1; 7 nucleotides line up with TRBD1. The V and J ends lost 1 base and 3 bases, in that order; junction bases with no gene match: 3. CDR1 is SGHRS, CDR2 YFSETQ, per germline. CDR3 length: 14 amino acids. The CDR3 DNA is TGCGCCAGCAGCTTGACAGGGGAGCACACTGAAGCTTTCTTT. Protein: CASSLTGEHTEAFF.

At least ten counts were recorded for this clonotype. The V gene is TRBV5-1, the J gene TRBJ2-3; TRBD1 matches at 11 bases. The V and J ends lost 4 bases and 5 bases, in that order; junction bases with no gene match: 3. The CDR3 is 14 amino acids. Germline V gene sequence: CDR1 SGHRS, CDR2 YFSETQ. Here the CDR3 reads CASSPDRGQDTQYF. The CDR3 bases are TGCGCCAGCAGCCCGGACAGGGGGCAAGATACGCAGTATTTT.

This clonotype was observed at least ten times. The V call is TRBV20-1, the J call TRBJ1-1; D gene uncertain. The V end lost 0 bases, the J end lost 1 base, and 9 bases lay between the germline ends. The CDR3 runs 14 residues. Germline V gene lookup returns CDR1 DFQATT and CDR2 SNEGSKA (reference sequence). For the CDR3, the DNA is TGCAGTGCTAGAGACCCCGGGTGGAACACTGAAGCTTTCTTT. It encodes CSARDPGWNTEAFF.

In its sample, this clonotype was seen many times. CDR3 sequence reads: CASSPLQRGETNQPQHF. In DNA, the CDR3 is TGTGCCAGCAGCCCCCTTCAGAGGGGTGAGACGAATCAGCCCCAGCATTTT. The chain combines TRBV7-6 with TRBJ1-5; D is perhaps TRBD1 (5 bases). V was pared by 5 bases and J by 4 bases, with 21 bases between. Germline assignment: CDR1 SGHVS and CDR2 FNYEAQ. The CDR3 is made up of 17 amino acids.

This clonotype was seen many times. The chain employs TRBV5-1 and TRBJ2-1, with 8 bases identical to TRBD2. Germline CDR1 SGHRS, CDR2 YFSETQ. With 5 bases clipped from V and 2 bases from J, the junction kept 9 bases outside the gene matches. There are 16 residues in the CDR3. The CDR3 nucleotides are TGCGCCAGCAGTCAGGTAGCGGGGTTAACCTACAATGAGCAGTTCTTC. Protein product: CASSQVAGLTYNEQFF. Together with reference TRBV5-1 and TRBJ2-1, the CDR3 gives the full variable domain: KAGVTQTPRYLIKTRGQQVTLSCSPISGHRSVSWYQQTPGQGLQFLFEYFSETQRNKGNFPGRFSGRQFSNSRSEMNVSTLELGDSALYLCASSQVAGLTYNEQFFGPGTRLTVL.

This clonotype came up many times. The chain uses TRBV18 and TRBJ1-1; 7 bases line up with TRBD1. V lost 4 bases, J lost 8 bases, and 4 bases stayed unmatched. Germline values: CDR1 KGHSH, CDR2 LQKENI. The CDR3 has 12 residues. The chain's CDR3 is CASSQGTEEAFF. The CDR3 bases are TGTGCCAGCTCACAGGGGACAGAAGAAGCTTTCTTT.

At least ten counts were recorded for this clonotype. The chain has TRBV2 and TRBJ2-1; D not resolved. CDR3 size: 15 residues. CDR1 is SNHLY, CDR2 FYNNEI, per germline. The V end lost 8 bases, the J end lost 5 bases, and 19 bases lay between the germline ends. The CDR3: CASRKTMETDNEQFF. The CDR3 nucleotides are TGTGCCAGCCGGAAAACAATGGAGACGGACAATGAGCAGTTCTTC.

This clonotype was counted at least ten times. The chain combines TRBV20-1 with TRBJ1-2, with a tentative D call TRBD1 (5 bases). The germline V gene encodes CDR1 DFQATT and CDR2 SNEGSKA (reference sequence). The CDR3 is 15 residues long. The V end was cut by 3 bases, the J end by 6 bases, with 20 bases between. CDR3 amino acids: CSASRPWGISDGYTF. DNA of the CDR3: TGCAGTGCTAGTCGGCCGTGGGGCATCTCTGATGGCTACACCTTC.

As to this clonotype: The junction departs from germline at one end; a sequencing error may be responsible. The V and J genes are TRBV7-8 and TRBJ1-1; the D gene is possibly TRBD1 (5 bases). Germline V gives CDR1 SGHVS, CDR2 FQNEAQ. The length of the CDR3 is 14 residues. The CDR3: CASSFVGGDTEAFF. CDR3 sequence (DNA): TGTGCCAGTAGCTTTGTGGGGGGTGACACTGAAGCTTTCTTT.

In this sample, this clonotype turned up many times. This chain connects TRBV20-1 to TRBJ1-4; D gene ambiguous. The germline CDR1 and CDR2 sequences are DFQATT and SNEGSKA (reference sequence). The CDR3 sequence is 15 residues long. With 3 bases removed from V and 0 bases from J, the gap between germline ends came to 11 bases. The chain's CDR3 is CSASPTAATNEKLFF. The CDR3, as DNA: TGCAGTGCTAGCCCCACTGCCGCAACTAATGAAAAACTGTTTTTT.

The table lists this clonotype with many counts. The V gene is TRBV5-1, the J gene TRBJ2-5; 10 nucleotides align to TRBD2. CDR3 length: 15 amino acids. CDR1 is SGHRS, CDR2 YFSETQ, per germline. V dropped 0 bases and J dropped 3; count of bases not matched to a gene: 2. The CDR3 bases are TGCGCCAGCAGCTTGGGGGGACTAGCGAAAGAGACCCAGTACTTC. As protein: CASSLGGLAKETQYF.

This clonotype was seen at least ten times. A read error is possible here, since a much larger clone lies one base away. The V and J genes are TRBV7-2 and TRBJ2-7; the match to TRBD1 covers 9 bases. Germline CDR1 is SGHTA and CDR2 is FQGNSA. Germline trimming cut 10 bases from V and 6 bases from J; bases unmatched to any gene: 7. The CDR3 runs 12 residues. The CDR3 DNA reads as TGTGCCAACAGAACAGGGGGCTCCGAGCAGTACTTC. Translated: CANRTGGSEQYF.

CDR3 nucleotides: TGCGCCAGCAGGGCCGGGACAGGGTTGAACGGGGAGCTGTTTTTT. Translating gives CASRAGTGLNGELFF. The rearrangement uses TRBV5-1 and TRBJ2-2; 9 bases map to TRBD1. After removal of 5 bases from V and 7 bases from J, the junction contained 9 bases not matched to a gene. Per germline, CDR1 SGHRS and CDR2 YFSETQ. The CDR3 totals 15 residues.

This clonotype was counted at least ten times. V usage is TRBV7-9 and J usage is TRBJ1-1; TRBD1 is a possible D gene (6 bases). Between the trimmed V and J ends, which lost 8 bases and 4 bases, there was a span of 14 bases. Germline V gene sequence: CDR1 SEHNR, CDR2 FQNEAQ (reference sequence). This CDR3 has 13 residues. The CDR3 sequence is CASSWAGATEAFF. The CDR3 region has the DNA TGTGCCAGCTCCTGGGCGGGGGCCACTGAAGCTTTCTTT.

This clonotype showed up many times. CDR3 in DNA: TGCAGTGCTAGCCGGGACATAAACACTGAAGCTTTCTTT. Its protein is CSASRDINTEAFF. The genes are TRBV20-1 and TRBJ1-1; D is perhaps TRBD1 (6 bases). V was cut by 3 bases and J by 2 bases, with 10 bases left in between. The CDR3 runs 13 residues. Looked up from germline, CDR1 is DFQATT and CDR2 is SNEGSKA (reference sequence).

This clonotype has a count of ten or more. The chain employs TRBV9 and TRBJ2-7; D call uncertain. The CDR3 has 14 residues. The germline V gene has CDR1 SGDLS and CDR2 YYNGEE. V was shortened by 4 bases and J by 5 bases, with 16 bases between the two germline ends. CDR3 sequence reads: CASSRAGPPNEQYF. The CDR3, as DNA: TGTGCCAGCAGCCGAGCTGGGCCCCCCAACGAGCAGTACTTC.

The CDR3 DNA follows: TGTGCCAGCAGTCCTACAGGGGGCGACGAGCAGTACTTC. This sequence encodes CASSPTGGDEQYF. The chain combines TRBV28 with TRBJ2-7; 9 bases are shared with TRBD1. J gave up 5 bases and V 5 bases, and 4 bases lay outside the gene matches. The germline V gene has CDR1 MDHEN and CDR2 SYDVKM. The CDR3 consists of 13 residues. Looking up the rest from reference TRBV28 and TRBJ2-7 gives the full variable domain: DVKVTQSSRYLVKRTGEKVFLECVQDMDHENMFWYRQDPGLGLRLIYFSYDVKMKEKGDIPEGYSVSREKKERFSLILESASTNQTSMYLCASSPTGGDEQYFGPGTRLTVT.

This clonotype was recorded many times. V usage is TRBV2 and J usage is TRBJ2-1; 8 bases fit TRBD1. Losses at the gene ends were 2 bases for V and 9 bases for J; bases not matched to a gene: 9. The CDR3 sequence is 15 residues long. Germline assignment: CDR1 SNHLY and CDR2 FYNNEI. The CDR3 reads CASSELGQGASEQFF. The CDR3 DNA reads as TGTGCCAGCAGTGAATTGGGGCAGGGGGCATCTGAGCAGTTCTTC.